The 2 T cell receptor beta chains listed next were all sequenced from one sample in a study of T-cell memory formation after mild COVID-19. TCRdb independently ran MiXCR on the 5' RACE reads; one entry per CDR3 protein. The sample has roughly 610,000 distinct CDR3 sequences; about 18% are singletons. The source material was PBMCs or a T cell subset sorted from them (not recorded which). The receptors here all came from an adult woman who had mild COVID-19 (a few samples of this study predate the infection). Cell type and time point are not known.

The sample holds a few counts of this clonotype. The CDR3 protein is CASSSGGGGPTDTQYF. CDR3 nucleotides: TGTGCCAGCAGCTCCGGCGGCGGGGGGCCAACAGATACGCAGTATTTT. This chain uses TRBV7-2 with TRBJ2-3, with TRBD2 matching 8 bases. The CDR3 spans 16 residues. CDR1 is SGHTA and CDR2 is FQGNSA in the germline V gene. V was pared by 4 bases and J by 3 bases, with 9 bases of the junction left unmatched.

The chain uses TRBV6-1 and TRBJ2-7; 9 bases are a match to TRBD1. With 0 bases clipped from V and 3 bases from J, the junction kept 3 bases outside the gene matches. CDR3 size: 15 residues. CDR1 and CDR2 from the germline V gene are MNHNS and SASEGT. This CDR3 reads CASSEAGTGIYEQYF. The CDR3 DNA sequence: TGTGCCAGCAGTGAAGCAGGGACAGGGATCTACGAGCAGTACTTC.